This T cell receptor beta chain was documented in a study of T cells in localized non-small cell lung cancer. Overall study findings and caveats: Elevated blood T cell density was associated with longer overall survival.

V was trimmed by 11 bases and J by 1 base, leaving 21 bases between them. This CDR3 has 17 amino acids. Germline CDR1 and CDR2: MDHEN and SYDVKM. A single count supports this clone. The antigen is unknown. Measured with immunoSEQ multiplex PCR; TCRdb has only the in-frame clones, and not every one. The repertoire has more than 30,000 clones, nearly 80% of them found once; the top ten carry less than 45%. This chain uses TRBV28 with TRBJ2-6; D is undetermined. The sample consisted of peripheral blood, taken before any cancer treatment. The clonotype was recovered from a male donor aged 60 or over with stage II squamous cell lung carcinoma. CDR3 amino acids: CASCPGEVRSGANVLTF. The CDR3 DNA reads TGTGCCTCCTGTCCGGGTGAGGTCCGATCTGGGGCCAACGTCCTGACTTTC.